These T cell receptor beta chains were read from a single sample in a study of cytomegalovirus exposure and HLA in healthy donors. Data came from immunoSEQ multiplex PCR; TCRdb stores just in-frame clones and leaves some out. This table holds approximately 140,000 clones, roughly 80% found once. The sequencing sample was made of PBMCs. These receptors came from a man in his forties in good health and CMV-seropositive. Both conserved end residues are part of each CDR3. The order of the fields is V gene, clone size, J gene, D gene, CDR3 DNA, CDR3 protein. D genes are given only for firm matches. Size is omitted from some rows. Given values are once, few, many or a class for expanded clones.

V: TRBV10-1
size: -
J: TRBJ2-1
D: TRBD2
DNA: TGCGCCAGCAGTGCGATGAGCGGGAAGCACAATGAGCAGTTCTTC
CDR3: CASSAMSGKHNEQFF

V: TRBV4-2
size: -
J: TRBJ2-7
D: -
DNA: TGTGCCAGCAGCCAAGGCGTCCGAAAGGACTACGAGCAGTACTTC
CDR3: CASSQGVRKDYEQYF

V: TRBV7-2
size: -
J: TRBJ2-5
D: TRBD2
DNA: TGTGCCAGCAGCTTAGCTCTCCTAGCGGGCCAAGAGACCCAGTACTTC
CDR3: CASSLALLAGQETQYF

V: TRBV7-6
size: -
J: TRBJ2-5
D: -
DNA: TGTGCCAGCAGCCCTTTAGAGACCCAGTACTTC
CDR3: CASSPLETQYF

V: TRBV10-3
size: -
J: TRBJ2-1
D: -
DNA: TGTGCCATCAGTGCGGGCAGCGGTGAGCAGTTCTTC
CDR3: CAISAGSGEQFF

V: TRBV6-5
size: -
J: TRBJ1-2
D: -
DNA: TGTGCCAGCAGTTACTTCCAGGGGTTGGGTGGCTACACCTTC
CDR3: CASSYFQGLGGYTF

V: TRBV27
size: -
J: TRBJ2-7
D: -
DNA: TGTGCCAGCAGTTTGGACGGGAAACTCTCCTACGAGCAGTACTTC
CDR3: CASSLDGKLSYEQYF

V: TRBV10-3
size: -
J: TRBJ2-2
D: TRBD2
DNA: TGTGCCATCAGTTTAACTAGCGGGCTCACCGGGGAGCTGTTTTTT
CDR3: CAISLTSGLTGELFF

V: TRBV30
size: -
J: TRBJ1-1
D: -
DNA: TGTGCCTGGAGGTTTGGTCAAGGGGTATACATGAACACTGAAGCTTTCTTT
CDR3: CAWRFGQGVYMNTEAFF

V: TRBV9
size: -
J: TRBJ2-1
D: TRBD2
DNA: TGTGCCAGCAGCGTAGGGACTAGCGGGAGGGATGAGCAGTTCTTC
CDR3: CASSVGTSGRDEQFF

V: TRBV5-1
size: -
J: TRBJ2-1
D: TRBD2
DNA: TGCGCCAGCACCTTAACAAGCGGGAGGGCGGGGAATGAGCAGTTCTTC
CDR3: CASTLTSGRAGNEQFF

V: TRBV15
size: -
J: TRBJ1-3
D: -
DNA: TGTGCCACCAGCAGTGGTCCAGGCAACTCTGGAAACACCATATATTTT
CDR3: CATSSGPGNSGNTIYF

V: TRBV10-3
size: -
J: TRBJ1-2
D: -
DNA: TGTGCCATCAGTGAGACGGGGAACAGTGGCTACACCTTC
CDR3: CAISETGNSGYTF

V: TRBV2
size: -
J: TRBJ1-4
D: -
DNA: TGTGCCAGCAGTGGACGACAGAGAAATAATGAAAAACTGTTTTTT
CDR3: CASSGRQRNNEKLFF

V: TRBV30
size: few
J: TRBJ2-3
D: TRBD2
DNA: TGTGCTGTTCAGCAGTGGCCTAGCGGGAGGGCGGGGGTTGGAGATACGCAGTATTTT
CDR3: CAVQQWPSGRAGVGDTQYF

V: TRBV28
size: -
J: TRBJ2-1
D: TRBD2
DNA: TGTGCCAGCCCCCCGAACGGGAGGTCCTACAATGAGCAGTTCTTC
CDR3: CASPPNGRSYNEQFF

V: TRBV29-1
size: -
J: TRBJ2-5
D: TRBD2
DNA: TGCAGCGTTGGTTGGGCGGGAGTAGAGACCCAGTACTTC
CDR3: CSVGWAGVETQYF

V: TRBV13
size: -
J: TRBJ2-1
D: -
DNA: TGTGCCAGCAGCACCACTAGAACCTACAATGAGCAGTTCTTC
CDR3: CASSTTRTYNEQFF

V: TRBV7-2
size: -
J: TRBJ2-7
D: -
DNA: TGTGCCAGCAGCTTTGGGACACAATCCTACGAGCAGTACTTC
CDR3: CASSFGTQSYEQYF

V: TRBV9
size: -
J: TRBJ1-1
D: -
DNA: TGTGCCAGCAGCCCCAGACTCATTAACACTGAAGCTTTCTTT
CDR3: CASSPRLINTEAFF

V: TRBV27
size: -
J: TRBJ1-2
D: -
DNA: TGTGCCAGCAGTTTGAGCGGGGGAACTAACTATGGCTACACCTTC
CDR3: CASSLSGGTNYGYTF

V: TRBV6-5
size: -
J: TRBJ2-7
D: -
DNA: TGTGCCAGCAGTCGAACAGGAGCCTGGGGCGAGCAGTACTTC
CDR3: CASSRTGAWGEQYF

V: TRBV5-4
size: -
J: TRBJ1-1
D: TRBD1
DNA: TGTGCCAGCAGCGGGGACAGGAACACTGAAGCTTTCTTT
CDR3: CASSGDRNTEAFF

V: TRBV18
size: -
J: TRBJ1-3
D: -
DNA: TGTGCCAGCTCACCACCCCAACAGGCTACCGGAAACACCATATATTTT
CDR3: CASSPPQQATGNTIYF

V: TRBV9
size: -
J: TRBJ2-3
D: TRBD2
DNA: TGTGCCAGCAGCGTAGCTGCGGGAGCGGCAGATACGCAGTATTTT
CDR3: CASSVAAGAADTQYF

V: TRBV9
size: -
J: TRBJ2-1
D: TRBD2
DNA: TGTGCCAGCAGCGTCGGGCGGGAGTTCGTTCACAATGAGCAGTTCTTC
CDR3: CASSVGREFVHNEQFF

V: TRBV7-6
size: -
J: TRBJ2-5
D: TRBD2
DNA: TGTGCCAGCAGCTTAGAGTTGCGTAGCGGGGACCAAGAGACCCAGTACTTC
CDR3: CASSLELRSGDQETQYF

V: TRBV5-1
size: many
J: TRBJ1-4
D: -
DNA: TGCGCCAGCAGCTTTTCAGGGTTGGCTAATGAAAAACTGTTTTTT
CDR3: CASSFSGLANEKLFF

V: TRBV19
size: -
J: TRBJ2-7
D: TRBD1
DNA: TGTGCCAGTAGCTCACGGGACAGAATATACGAGCAGTACTTC
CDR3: CASSSRDRIYEQYF

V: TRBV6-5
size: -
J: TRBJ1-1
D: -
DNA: TGTGCCAGCCGAAGGGGGAGCACTGAAGCTTTCTTT
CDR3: CASRRGSTEAFF

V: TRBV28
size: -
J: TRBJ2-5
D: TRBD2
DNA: TGTGCCAGCAGTTTCGGAGCGGGAGGAATGGAGACCCAGTACTTC
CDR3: CASSFGAGGMETQYF

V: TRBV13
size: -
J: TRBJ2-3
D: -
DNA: TGTGCCAGCAGGCAGGTGGGAGTATATTTGGGCGGTAACACAGATACGCAGTATTTT
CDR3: CASRQVGVYLGGNTDTQYF

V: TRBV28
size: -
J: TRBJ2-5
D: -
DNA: TGTGCCAGCAGTCCTCCCCCAGGGGCCTCCCAAGAGACCCAGTACTTC
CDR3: CASSPPPGASQETQYF

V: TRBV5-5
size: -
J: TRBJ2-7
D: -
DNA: TGTGCCAGCAGCTCCTCGACGGGAAAGACCTACGAGCAGTACTTC
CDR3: CASSSSTGKTYEQYF

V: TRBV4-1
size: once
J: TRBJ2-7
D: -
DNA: TGCGCCAGCAGCCAAGGAAGTTTGGGGGGGCCCTACGAGCAGTACTTC
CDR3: CASSQGSLGGPYEQYF

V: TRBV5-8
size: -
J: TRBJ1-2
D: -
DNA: TGTGCCAGCAGCTTGGGCCTGAACTCCTATGGCTACACCTTC
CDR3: CASSLGLNSYGYTF

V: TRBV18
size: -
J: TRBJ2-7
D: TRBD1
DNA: TGTGCCAGCTCAGGGACAGGGGGCTACGAGCAGTACTTC
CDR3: CASSGTGGYEQYF

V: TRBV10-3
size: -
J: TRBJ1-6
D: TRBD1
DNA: TGTGCCATCACCCGGGACAGGAATTCACCCCTCCACTTT
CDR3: CAITRDRNSPLHF

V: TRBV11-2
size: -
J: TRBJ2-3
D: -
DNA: TGTGCCAGCAGCTTACTGGCTAGCCCAGATACGCAGTATTTT
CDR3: CASSLLASPDTQYF

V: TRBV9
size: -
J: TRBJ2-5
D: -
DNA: TGTGCCAGCAGCGTAGAGGGCAGGGGAGTTGAGACCCAGTACTTC
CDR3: CASSVEGRGVETQYF

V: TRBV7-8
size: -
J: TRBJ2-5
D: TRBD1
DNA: TGTGCCAGCAGCTCCTGGGACAGACAAGAGACCCAGTACTTC
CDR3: CASSSWDRQETQYF

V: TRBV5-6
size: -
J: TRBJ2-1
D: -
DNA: TGTGCCAGCAGCTTGGCCGGGAGCGCCTACAATGAGCAGTTCTTC
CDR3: CASSLAGSAYNEQFF

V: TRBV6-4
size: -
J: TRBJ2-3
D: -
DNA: TGTGCCAGCATATCCTCGGGGGATAGCACAGATACGCAGTATTTT
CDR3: CASISSGDSTDTQYF

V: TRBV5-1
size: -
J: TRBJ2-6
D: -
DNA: TGCGCCAGCAGCTTGACAGGGCCTACTGGGGCCAACGTCCTGACTTTC
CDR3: CASSLTGPTGANVLTF

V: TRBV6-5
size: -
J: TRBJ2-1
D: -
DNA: TGTGCCAGCAGTTCGGGACTCAGCTCCTACAATGAGCAGTTCTTC
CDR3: CASSSGLSSYNEQFF

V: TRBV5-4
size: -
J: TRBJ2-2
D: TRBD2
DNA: TGTGCCAGCAGCCTGGCTAGCGGGGGCACCGGGGAGCTGTTTTTT
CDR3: CASSLASGGTGELFF

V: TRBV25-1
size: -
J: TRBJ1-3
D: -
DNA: TGTGCCAGCATATCCTCTGGAAACACCATATATTTT
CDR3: CASISSGNTIYF

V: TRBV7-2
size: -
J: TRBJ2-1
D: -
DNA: TGTGCCAGCAGCTTAGCGAGCGGTTACAATGAGCAGTTCTTC
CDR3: CASSLASGYNEQFF

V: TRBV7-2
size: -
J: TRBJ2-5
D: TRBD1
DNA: TGTGCCAGCACCGGGGACAGTGGGACCCAGTACTTC
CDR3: CASTGDSGTQYF

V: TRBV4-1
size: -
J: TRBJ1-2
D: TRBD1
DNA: TGCGCCAGCAGCCAAGACGGACAGGCGTACTATGGCTACACCTTC
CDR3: CASSQDGQAYYGYTF

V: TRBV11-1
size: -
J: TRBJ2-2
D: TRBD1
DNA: TGTGCCAGCAGCATAGGACACAGGGGGCCCGACACCGGGGAGCTGTTTTTT
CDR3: CASSIGHRGPDTGELFF

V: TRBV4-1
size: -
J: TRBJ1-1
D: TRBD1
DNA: TGCGCCAGCAGGCGCTCAGGGGGCGGCCCTGAAGCTTTCTTT
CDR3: CASRRSGGGPEAFF

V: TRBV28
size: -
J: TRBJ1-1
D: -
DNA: TGTGCCAGCAGTTCCCCGGGAGGGAACACTGAAGCTTTCTTT
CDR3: CASSSPGGNTEAFF

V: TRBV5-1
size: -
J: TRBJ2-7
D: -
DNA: TGCGCCAGCAGCCCACAGGGGGGGGTTGGAGAGCAGTACTTC
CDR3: CASSPQGGVGEQYF

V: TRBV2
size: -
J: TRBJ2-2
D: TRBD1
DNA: TGTGCCAGCAGTAGACAGGGGTTTGCCGGGGAGCTGTTTTTT
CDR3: CASSRQGFAGELFF

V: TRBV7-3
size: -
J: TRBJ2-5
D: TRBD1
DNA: TGTGCCAGCAGCTTGACCGGGACAGAAGAGACCCAGTACTTC
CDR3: CASSLTGTEETQYF

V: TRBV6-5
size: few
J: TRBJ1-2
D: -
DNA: TGTGCCAGCAGTGAAACAGGGAGGGATGGCTACACCTTC
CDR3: CASSETGRDGYTF

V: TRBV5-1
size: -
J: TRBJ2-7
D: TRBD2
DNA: TGCGCCAGCAGCCAAACCCTAGCGGGAGTTGCCGAGCAGTACTTC
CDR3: CASSQTLAGVAEQYF

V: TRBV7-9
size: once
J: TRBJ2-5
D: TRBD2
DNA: TGTGCCAGCAGCTTGGCGGGAGGGGGAGAGACCCAGTACTTC
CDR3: CASSLAGGGETQYF

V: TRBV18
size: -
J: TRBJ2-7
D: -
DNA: TGTGCCAGCTCACCACCCGGACACTACGAGCAGTACTTC
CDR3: CASSPPGHYEQYF